This T cell receptor (beta chain) was identified during a study of radiotherapy plus CTLA-4 blockade in lung cancer. Looked up from germline, CDR1 is SGHAT and CDR2 is FQDESV (reference sequence). CDR3 length: 14 residues. J was trimmed by 6 bases and V by 5 bases; bases with no gene match: 8. Sequenced by immunoSEQ multiplex PCR; TCRdb stores in-frame clones only, minus some. This sample has about 88,000 clones, with approximately 79% found just once. The sequences come from peripheral blood, collected from a patient treated with radiotherapy plus ipilimumab. This TCR came from a human donor with non-small cell lung cancer that progressed on radiotherapy plus ipilimumab. V gene TRBV11-1 combines with J gene TRBJ1-1; TRBD1 agrees at 8 bases. DNA of the CDR3: TGTGCCAGCAGCCCCGACAGGGGACCGTCTGAAGCTTTCTTT. As protein: CASSPDRGPSEAFF. The complete variable domain, with remaining parts taken from reference TRBV11-1 and TRBJ1-1, reads EAEVAQSPRYKITEKSQAVAFWCDPISGHATLYWYRQILGQGPELLVQFQDESVVDDSQLPKDRFSAERLKGVDSTLKIQPAELGDSAMYLCASSPDRGPSEAFFGQGTRLTVV.